These 21 T cell receptor beta chains originate from one sample sequenced in a study of shared clonotypes between healthy human individuals. Sequencing used immunoSEQ multiplex PCR; TCRdb keeps in-frame clones, though not all of them. In the table there are about 770,000 clones, just under 75% of which are singletons. The sequenced sample was memory CD4+ T cells sorted from blood. Subset: CD45RA-negative fraction. These receptors were taken from a woman aged 25 to 39 in good health.

The DNA of the CDR3 is TGTGCCAGCAGCCAGGCACAGGGAAGCCAAGAGACCCAGTACTTC. As protein: CASSQAQGSQETQYF. The chain carries TRBV7-8 and TRBJ2-5; TRBD1 is a possible D gene (6 bases). The V end lost 5 bases, the J end lost 1 base, and 14 bases lay between the germline ends. The CDR3 covers 15 residues. Germline V gives CDR1 SGHVS, CDR2 FQNEAQ.

As to this clone: The sample contains more than one DNA sequence encoding this CDR3. The genes are TRBV18 and TRBJ2-1; D not certain. V was shortened by 0 bases and J by 7 bases, with 4 bases between the two germline ends. The CDR3 is made up of 12 amino acids. Germline V gene lookup returns CDR1 KGHSH and CDR2 LQKENI. In DNA form, the CDR3 reads TGTGCCAGCTCACCACCAAGGAATGAGCAGTTCTTC. This encodes CASSPPRNEQFF.

The CDR3 loop reads CASSLGGIGSTGELFF. The CDR3 nucleotides read TGTGCCAGCAGCTTGGGAGGGATCGGAAGCACCGGGGAGCTGTTTTTT. This sequence joins TRBV5-6 and TRBJ2-2; TRBD2 might be the D (5 bases). Germline CDR1 and CDR2: SGHDT and YYEEEE. V was clipped by 0 bases and J by 4 bases, with 13 bases between them. This CDR3 contains 16 residues. The entire variable domain, with the rest obtained from reference TRBV5-6 and TRBJ2-2, is as follows: DAGVTQSPTHLIKTRGQQVTLRCSPKSGHDTVSWYQQALGQGPQFIFQYYEEEERQRGNFPDRFSGHQFPNYSSELNVNALLLGDSALYLCASSLGGIGSTGELFFGEGSRLTVL.

This clone came up once. The chain recombines TRBV6-5 with TRBJ2-7, with 7 nucleotides matching TRBD2. With V trimmed by 0 bases and J by 2 bases, 7 bases remained unmatched. Germline V lookup: CDR1 MNHEY, CDR2 SVGAGI. The CDR3 totals 16 residues. Written as DNA, the CDR3 is TGTGCCAGCAGTTACTCTCGGCTAGCGGATACCTACGAGCAGTACTTC. Translation: CASSYSRLADTYEQYF.

Comment on this clone: The same CDR3 arises from other DNA sequences in this sample as well. The rearrangement links TRBV5-1 to TRBJ2-1; 10 nucleotides line up with TRBD2. The CDR3 contains 15 residues. CDR1 and CDR2 from the germline V gene are SGHRS and YFSETQ. J was trimmed by 2 bases and V by 2 bases; bases with no gene match: 1. DNA for the CDR3: TGCGCCAGCAGCTTAACTAGCGGGGCCTACAATGAGCAGTTCTTC. Protein product: CASSLTSGAYNEQFF.

On this clone: Additional DNA sequences in this sample encode the identical CDR3. The chain joins TRBV30 to TRBJ2-3; perhaps TRBD1 as D (6 bases). The germline V gene encodes CDR1 GTSNPN and CDR2 SVGIG (reference sequence). The CDR3 runs 11 residues. V lost 4 bases, J lost 4 bases, and 6 bases lay in between. CDR3 nucleotide sequence: TGTGCCTGGACAGGGGCAGATACGCAGTATTTT. Translating it yields CAWTGADTQYF.

J is TRBJ2-3 and V is TRBV18; 13 bases agree with TRBD2. Germline loops: CDR1 KGHSH, CDR2 LQKENI. The CDR3 is made up of 17 amino acids. After removal of 6 bases from V and 0 bases from J, the junction contained 6 bases not matched to a gene. CDR3 protein: CASSQRLAGGSTDTQYF. The DNA of the CDR3 is TGTGCCAGCTCCCAAAGACTAGCGGGAGGTAGCACAGATACGCAGTATTTT.

The genes are TRBV2 and TRBJ2-3, with a possible D match to TRBD2 (6 bases). Trimming took 4 bases from V and 5 from J, leaving 10 bases between them. CDR3 size: 13 residues. From germline, CDR1 is SNHLY and CDR2 FYNNEI. In DNA, the CDR3 is TGTGCCAGCAGTGCCCCGACTAGAGATACGCAGTATTTT. Residues: CASSAPTRDTQYF.

This rearrangement joins TRBV11-2 to TRBJ1-2; possibly TRBD1 for D (5 bases). Trimming took off 4 bases at V and 0 bases at J, with 12 bases between the two ends. CDR3 length equals 15 residues. CDR1 is SGHAT, CDR2 FQNNGV, per germline. CDR3 in DNA: TGTGCCAGCAGCTCCAACCAGGGTTCTAACTATGGCTACACCTTC. Its protein product is CASSSNQGSNYGYTF.

The chain uses TRBV28 and TRBJ1-5, with D perhaps matching TRBD1 (5 bases). The germline gives CDR1 MDHEN, CDR2 SYDVKM. CDR3 length: 13 amino acids. V lost 4 bases and J 11 bases, leaving 15 bases between the germline ends. Here the CDR3 DNA reads TGTGCCAGCAGTTCAGGGTCTGTGGGGACCCAGCATTTT. Translation gives CASSSGSVGTQHF.

The CDR3 reads CASSQGTGYYEQYF. The CDR3 region has the DNA TGTGCCAGCAGCCAAGGGACTGGGTACTACGAGCAGTACTTC. The J gene is TRBJ2-7, the V gene TRBV7-2; tentative D call: TRBD2 (6 bases). With 5 bases removed from V and 3 bases from J, the gap between germline ends came to 14 bases. Germline V lookup: CDR1 SGHTA, CDR2 FQGNSA. This CDR3 is 14 amino acids long. Looking up the rest from reference TRBV7-2 and TRBJ2-7 gives the full variable domain: GAGVSQSPSNKVTEKGKDVELRCDPISGHTALYWYRQSLGQGLEFLIYFQGNSAPDKSGLPSDRFSAERTGGSVSTLTIQRTQQEDSAVYLCASSQGTGYYEQYFGPGTRLTVT.

This clone was picked up one time. The chain couples TRBV6-5 to TRBJ2-2; D could derive from TRBD1 or TRBD2 (5 bases each). V shed 5 bases and J shed 3 bases, with 13 bases lying between them. Germline assignment: CDR1 MNHEY and CDR2 SVGAGI. The CDR3 consists of 15 residues. The CDR3 loop is CASSPGWGHTGELFF. The CDR3 DNA reads TGTGCCAGCAGTCCAGGGTGGGGACACACCGGGGAGCTGTTTTTT.

The chain combines TRBV7-3 with TRBJ2-5; weak D call: TRBD2 (5 bases). V lost 2 bases and J lost 4, with 11 bases in between. From germline, CDR1 is SGHTA and CDR2 FQGTGA. CDR3 size: 14 residues. The CDR3 DNA reads TGTGCCAGCAGCTTACGGGCTAGCCGAGAGACCCAGTACTTC. Protein product: CASSLRASRETQYF.

The chain uses TRBV30 and TRBJ1-4; 9 bases line up with TRBD1. CDR1 is GTSNPN and CDR2 is SVGIG in the germline V gene (reference sequence). With V trimmed by 6 bases and J by 4 bases, 6 bases remained unmatched. CDR3 length: 14 residues. The CDR3: CACLQGARNEKLFF. DNA for the CDR3: TGTGCCTGTTTACAGGGGGCGCGTAATGAAAAACTGTTTTTT. Filled out from reference TRBV30 and TRBJ1-4, the complete variable domain reads SQTIHQWPATLVQPVGSPLSLECTVEGTSNPNLYWYRQAAGRGLQLLFYSVGIGQISSEVPQNLSASRPQDRQFILSSKKLLLSDSGFYLCACLQGARNEKLFFGSGTQLSVL.

In its sample, this clone was seen a few times. The CDR3 DNA reads TGTGCCAGCAGTGACTTCGGGACTAGCGTTTACGGGGAGCTGTTTTTT. This codes for CASSDFGTSVYGELFF. The chain carries TRBV25-1 and TRBJ2-2; the match to TRBD2 covers 10 bases. The CDR3 is 16 amino acids. Trimming took 3 bases from V and 7 from J; bases not matched to a gene: 8. Germline V gene data show CDR1 as MGHDK and CDR2 as SYGVNS.

The CDR3 bases are TGTGCCAGCAAACCGGGACAGGGGTCCTACGAGCAGTACTTC. This translates into CASKPGQGSYEQYF. The chain couples TRBV6-1 to TRBJ2-7; 10 nucleotides agree with TRBD1. Trimming cost V 7 bases and J 1 base; bases outside gene matches: 4. This CDR3 contains 14 residues. Germline V gene sequence: CDR1 MNHNS, CDR2 SASEGT.

CDR3 amino acids: CASSRYLGVGEAFF. Written as DNA, the CDR3 is TGTGCCAGTAGTAGGTACCTAGGGGTGGGTGAAGCTTTCTTT. The genes are TRBV19 and TRBJ1-1; D is perhaps TRBD1 (5 bases). This CDR3 spans 14 amino acids. The V end was cut by 4 bases, the J end by 7 bases, with 16 bases between. The germline V gene has CDR1 LNHDA and CDR2 SQIVND (reference sequence).

This chain joins TRBV27 and TRBJ2-1; possibly TRBD1 for D (6 bases). Germline V gene sequence: CDR1 MNHEY, CDR2 SMNVEV (reference sequence). This CDR3 is built from 15 residues. Trimming stripped 3 bases from V and 5 bases from J, with 14 bases between. The CDR3 sequence: CASSLTGKAHNEQFF. The CDR3 coding sequence is TGTGCCAGCAGTTTGACAGGAAAGGCCCACAATGAGCAGTTCTTC.

The V gene is TRBV29-1, the J gene TRBJ1-4, with a tentative D call TRBD1 (5 bases). V was clipped by 5 bases and J by 0 bases, with 7 bases between them. There are 13 residues in the CDR3. Germline CDR1 SQVTM, CDR2 ANQGSEA. This CDR3 is CSVTGTTNEKLFF. The DNA of the CDR3 is TGCAGCGTTACAGGCACAACTAATGAAAAACTGTTTTTT.

The rearrangement links TRBV2 to TRBJ1-4; TRBD1 matches at 7 bases. The CDR3 totals 15 residues. Trimming took 6 bases from V and 4 from J; bases not matched to a gene: 8. Germline assignment: CDR1 SNHLY and CDR2 FYNNEI. CDR3 in amino acids: CASSTDRVLNEKLFF. CDR3 coding DNA: TGTGCCAGCAGCACAGACAGGGTTCTTAATGAAAAACTGTTTTTT.

This clone was seen at least ten times. The genes are TRBV6-1 and TRBJ1-3; weak D call: TRBD1 (6 bases). The CDR3 sequence is 19 residues long. V dropped 1 base and J dropped 0 bases, with 19 bases sitting between them. Germline V gene data show CDR1 as MNHNS and CDR2 as SASEGT. Here the CDR3 DNA reads TGTGCCAGCAGTGAAGGCGGTGACAGGTGGATCATCTCTGGAAACACCATATATTTT. It specifies CASSEGGDRWIISGNTIYF.